Given below is one TCR beta chain in context. Its antigen is as yet unknown. This sample was included in a study of tumor-infiltrating lymphocytes in primary liver carcinoma. At the level of the study: Surgical resection treated primary liver carcinoma in the patients. Each of the growths was stage T1-T3 N0M0, extending roughly 4.2 to 10 cm across. Broader study findings: With p = 0.039, the top-250-clone fraction in tumors significantly exceeded that in blood.

Germline lookup yields CDR1 SGHAT and CDR2 FQNNGV. The CDR3 runs to 13 residues. A primer in the constant region served to generate TCR beta cDNA from 450 to 600 ng of total RNA. For TCR beta, libraries were produced by three nested multiplex PCR rounds using slightly modified ARM-PCR. Two initial PCR rounds of approximately 10 cycles each paired TRBV1-TRBV30 forward primers with a C-beta reverse primer. TCRdb recomputed calls from the multiplex PCR reads with MiXCR, one row per CDR3 protein. This sample yields almost 200,000 distinct CDR3 sequences, of which around three fifths are seen a single time; approximately 6.5% belongs to the top ten. Blood RNA came from unsorted whole blood; germline DNA was also extracted.

Sequenced input: peripheral blood. The chain employs TRBV11-2 and TRBJ2-7; 7 bases are shared with TRBD1. This receptor was taken from a woman aged 60 to 75 with primary liver carcinoma and hepatitis B virus infection. The CDR3 region is CVGSLGQIYEQYF. The DNA for the CDR3 is TGTGTCGGCAGCTTGGGACAGATCTACGAGCAGTACTTC.